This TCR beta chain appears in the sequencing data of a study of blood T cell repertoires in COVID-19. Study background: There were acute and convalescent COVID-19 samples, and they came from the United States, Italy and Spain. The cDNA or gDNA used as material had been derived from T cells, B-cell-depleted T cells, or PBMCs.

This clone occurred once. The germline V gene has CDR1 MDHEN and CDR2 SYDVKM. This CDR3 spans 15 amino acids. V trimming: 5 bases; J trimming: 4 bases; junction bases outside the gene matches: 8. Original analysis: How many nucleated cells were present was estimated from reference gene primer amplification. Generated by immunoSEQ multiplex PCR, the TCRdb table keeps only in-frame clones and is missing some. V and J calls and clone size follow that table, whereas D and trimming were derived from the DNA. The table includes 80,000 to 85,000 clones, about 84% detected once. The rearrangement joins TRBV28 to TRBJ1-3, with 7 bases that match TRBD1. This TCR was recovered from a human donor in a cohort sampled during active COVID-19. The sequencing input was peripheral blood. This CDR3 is CASSPGTVGGNTIYF. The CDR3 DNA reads TGTGCCAGCAGTCCAGGGACAGTCGGCGGAAACACCATATATTTT.